This T cell receptor (beta chain) was recovered during a study of identical twins listed by TCRdb under 2016. Turning to the overall study: To test whether fetal clonotypes persist, the study used deep sequencing on TCR alpha and beta repertoires from monozygotic twins, unrelated adults of various ages, and cord blood. To rule out contamination, replicate twin experiments were performed at different times with different library preparation protocols.

This clonotype showed up just a few times. Its antigen remains undetermined. No qualities accompany the bases; no much larger clone lies one base away. The library relied on 5' RACE. The data were produced on an Illumina HiSeq 2000. Template switching introduced a universal primer binding site; the final cDNA contained a unique molecular identifier, enabling accurate counting of TCR cDNA molecules. Specific primers in the conserved constant-segment region were used to synthesize first-strand cDNA for the TCR alpha and beta chains. Each cDNA library was double barcoded, with a SMART-Mk sample barcode plus Illumina barcodes, to control for contamination. TruSeq adapter sequences and Illumina sample barcodes were added in two successive PCR steps. Sequencing of the TCR alpha and beta cDNA libraries was done on the Illumina HiSeq platform using custom primers. Regarding the original processing steps: Raw reads were processed with MiGEC to extract unique molecular identifiers, and MiXCR was used to determine CDR3 positions. Recombination models were inferred per individual with the repgenHMM and IGoR tools using an EM algorithm. The tcR package in R was used for shared clonotype analysis, with sharing normalized by the product of cloneset sizes. To study raw recombination free of thymic and clonal selection effects, out-of-frame nonproductive sequences were analyzed. TCRdb reanalyzed the raw reads on its own, using fastp at Q25 for trimming and MiXCR for clone calling, and kept in-frame beta chains. Every entry covers one CDR3 protein and lists the most common genes and DNA from its rows. The V and J calls and clone size are TCRdb's, not the authors'. This sample comprises around 680,000 distinct CDR3 sequences, approximately 9% of them detected only once. The ten largest clones capture 0.8% to 1% of the sample.

All donors were healthy Caucasians. Three pairs of female monozygotic twins, all aged about 18 to 29 years, made up the twin cohort. Peripheral blood mononuclear cells were used as the source from which RNA for TCR libraries was isolated. Relative to germline, V is missing 2 bases and J is missing 9 bases, with 12 bases of the junction outside any gene match. The CDR3 has 15 amino acids, counting the end cysteine and phenylalanine. CDR3 DNA only is kept here, 45 bases in frame from base 1. According to the germline V gene (reference sequence), CDR1 reads DFQATT and CDR2 reads SNEGSKA. Results the study describes overall, beyond this receptor: A weaker excess of twin sharing was found in beta out-of-frame sequences because the signal-to-noise ratio was lowered by fewer shared sequences. Fewer insertions were carried by abundant cord blood beta clonotypes, a similar but weaker trend appeared in young adult naive repertoires, and no such trend appeared in memory repertoires. Conclusions relied on cross-sectional statistical analysis, since the same donors could not be followed over many years. Compared with coincidental sharing between unrelated individuals, out-of-frame TCR alpha sequences shared between twins showed an excess of sequences with low generation probability. Zero-insertion analyses could be partly confounded by invariant T cells such as MAIT and iNKT, although diverse VJ usage argued against such confounding for most clonotypes. Recombination models systematically underestimated out-of-frame TCR alpha sharing in monozygotic twins but agreed with sharing between unrelated individuals.

This same sample was also taken into another study, of yellow fever vaccine responses in identical twins. The second investigation adds: According to the authors, in identical twins the way T cells responded to vaccination appeared partly convergent and partly personalized. In the study, vaccine-responding T cell clones were precisely tracked in identical twins.

Recombination connected TRBV20-1 to TRBJ2-5, with 10 central nucleotides matching TRBD2. This clonotype was obtained from a woman aged 18 to 35 in good health. The sequenced sample was PBMCs. The CDR3 amino acid sequence is: CSARLRVAGGSPQYF. The DNA sequence is given as TGCAGTGCTAGACTGAGGGTAGCGGGAGGTTCGCCCCAGTACTTC.